Each of the 5 T cell receptor beta chains below was sequenced from the same sample in a study of T cells in narcolepsy (dated by TCRdb to between 2018 and 2020). Libraries were made using the immunoSEQ multiplex PCR assay. Held by TCRdb, this immuneACCESS table contains in-frame sequences only and omits some clones. Under half of the omission traces to an unresolved V gene where checked; the cause of the rest is unknown. The sample table contains 25,000 to 35,000 clones; only one count was recorded for roughly 83% of them. The ten biggest clones cover approximately 1% of the sample. The sequencing input was CD45RA- memory CD4+ T cells from PBMCs. According to the study, the label for this sample's cell subset or site signals: memory T cells sorted ex vivo from peripheral blood. Receptor source: a human donor with narcolepsy.

This clone was recorded a few times. The V gene is TRBV7-6, the J gene TRBJ2-1, with 13 bases that match TRBD2. The germline CDR1 and CDR2 sequences are SGHVS and FNYEAQ. There are 15 residues in the CDR3. V lost 4 bases and J lost 7; bases outside the gene matches: 4. The CDR3 loop reads CASSSGLAGSNEQFF. The CDR3 DNA is TGTGCCAGCAGCTCGGGACTAGCGGGAAGTAATGAGCAGTTCTTC.

DNA for the CDR3: TGTGCCAGCAGCCTTAAATCGAAAGGCTATGGCTACACCTTC. Amino acids: CASSLKSKGYGYTF. The V call is TRBV7-2, the J call TRBJ1-2; no clear D gene. Germline V lookup: CDR1 SGHTA, CDR2 FQGNSA. The CDR3 sequence is 14 residues long. Trimming shortened V by 5 bases and J by 4 bases, and 14 bases separated the two germline ends.

Worth noting for this clone: This sample includes further DNA sequences coding for the same CDR3. This chain links TRBV7-9 with TRBJ1-5; no clear D. This CDR3 is 13 amino acids long. Germline V gene lookup returns CDR1 SEHNR and CDR2 FQNEAQ (reference sequence). Deletions cut 1 base from V and 7 bases from J, with 8 bases between. This chain's CDR3 is CASSLGEGQPQHF. As DNA, the CDR3 is TGTGCCAGCAGCTTAGGGGAAGGCCAGCCCCAGCATTTT.

The V gene is TRBV13, the J gene TRBJ2-7; either TRBD1 or TRBD2 may supply D (5 bases each). The ends were cut back, 7 bases at V and 0 bases at J, with 13 bases in the middle. This CDR3 has 14 residues. CDR1 is PRHDT, CDR2 FYEKMQ, per germline (reference sequence). CDR3 in amino acids: CASKAGTGSYEQYF. CDR3 DNA sequence: TGTGCCAGCAAGGCCGGGACGGGCTCCTACGAGCAGTACTTC.

The J gene is TRBJ1-5, the V gene TRBV6-6; the D gene is possibly TRBD1 (5 bases). V was shortened by 6 bases and J by 6 bases, with 9 bases between the two germline ends. The CDR3 runs to 12 residues. CDR1 and CDR2 from the germline V gene are MNHNY and SVGAGI (reference sequence). The CDR3, as DNA: TGTGCCAGCAGCCCCGGGGGTCAGCCCCAGCATTTT. It translates to CASSPGGQPQHF.